The source of this T cell receptor (beta chain) is a study of T-cell reconstitution after alpha-beta-depleted transplantation in children. Germline V gene lookup returns CDR1 LGHNA and CDR2 YSLEER. There are 14 residues in the CDR3. The V and J ends lost 4 bases and 5 bases, in that order; junction bases with no gene match: 6. This clonotype was counted only a few times. The antigen is unknown. Study findings and constraints: One year after transplant, T-cell counts and diversity came mostly from newly produced T cells. Reported findings indicate that, about two months after transplant, alpha-beta T cells came from several hundred expanded clones, which were derived from non-depleted graft cells. The study traced high day-60 TCRbeta diversity in some patients to surviving recipient T cells and thymic progenitors.

As it was prepared, the TCRbeta library received unique molecular identifiers. MiXCR was run by TCRdb on the PCR reads, yielding one entry per CDR3 protein. The data hold hundreds of thousands of distinct CDR3 sequences, with 10% to 15% observed a single time. This chain uses TRBV4-3 with TRBJ1-2; 8 bases map to TRBD1. The TCR was taken from a male patient aged 10 to 17 who had a stem cell transplant for acute myeloid leukemia, so the T cells may come from the graft donor. Sequenced material: PBMCs, mostly from graft donor cells, taken 360 days after TCRalphabeta/CD19-depleted stem cell transplant. This chain's CDR3 is CASSPLDRVYGYTF. The DNA for the CDR3 is TGCGCCAGCAGCCCCTTGGACAGGGTTTATGGCTACACCTTC.